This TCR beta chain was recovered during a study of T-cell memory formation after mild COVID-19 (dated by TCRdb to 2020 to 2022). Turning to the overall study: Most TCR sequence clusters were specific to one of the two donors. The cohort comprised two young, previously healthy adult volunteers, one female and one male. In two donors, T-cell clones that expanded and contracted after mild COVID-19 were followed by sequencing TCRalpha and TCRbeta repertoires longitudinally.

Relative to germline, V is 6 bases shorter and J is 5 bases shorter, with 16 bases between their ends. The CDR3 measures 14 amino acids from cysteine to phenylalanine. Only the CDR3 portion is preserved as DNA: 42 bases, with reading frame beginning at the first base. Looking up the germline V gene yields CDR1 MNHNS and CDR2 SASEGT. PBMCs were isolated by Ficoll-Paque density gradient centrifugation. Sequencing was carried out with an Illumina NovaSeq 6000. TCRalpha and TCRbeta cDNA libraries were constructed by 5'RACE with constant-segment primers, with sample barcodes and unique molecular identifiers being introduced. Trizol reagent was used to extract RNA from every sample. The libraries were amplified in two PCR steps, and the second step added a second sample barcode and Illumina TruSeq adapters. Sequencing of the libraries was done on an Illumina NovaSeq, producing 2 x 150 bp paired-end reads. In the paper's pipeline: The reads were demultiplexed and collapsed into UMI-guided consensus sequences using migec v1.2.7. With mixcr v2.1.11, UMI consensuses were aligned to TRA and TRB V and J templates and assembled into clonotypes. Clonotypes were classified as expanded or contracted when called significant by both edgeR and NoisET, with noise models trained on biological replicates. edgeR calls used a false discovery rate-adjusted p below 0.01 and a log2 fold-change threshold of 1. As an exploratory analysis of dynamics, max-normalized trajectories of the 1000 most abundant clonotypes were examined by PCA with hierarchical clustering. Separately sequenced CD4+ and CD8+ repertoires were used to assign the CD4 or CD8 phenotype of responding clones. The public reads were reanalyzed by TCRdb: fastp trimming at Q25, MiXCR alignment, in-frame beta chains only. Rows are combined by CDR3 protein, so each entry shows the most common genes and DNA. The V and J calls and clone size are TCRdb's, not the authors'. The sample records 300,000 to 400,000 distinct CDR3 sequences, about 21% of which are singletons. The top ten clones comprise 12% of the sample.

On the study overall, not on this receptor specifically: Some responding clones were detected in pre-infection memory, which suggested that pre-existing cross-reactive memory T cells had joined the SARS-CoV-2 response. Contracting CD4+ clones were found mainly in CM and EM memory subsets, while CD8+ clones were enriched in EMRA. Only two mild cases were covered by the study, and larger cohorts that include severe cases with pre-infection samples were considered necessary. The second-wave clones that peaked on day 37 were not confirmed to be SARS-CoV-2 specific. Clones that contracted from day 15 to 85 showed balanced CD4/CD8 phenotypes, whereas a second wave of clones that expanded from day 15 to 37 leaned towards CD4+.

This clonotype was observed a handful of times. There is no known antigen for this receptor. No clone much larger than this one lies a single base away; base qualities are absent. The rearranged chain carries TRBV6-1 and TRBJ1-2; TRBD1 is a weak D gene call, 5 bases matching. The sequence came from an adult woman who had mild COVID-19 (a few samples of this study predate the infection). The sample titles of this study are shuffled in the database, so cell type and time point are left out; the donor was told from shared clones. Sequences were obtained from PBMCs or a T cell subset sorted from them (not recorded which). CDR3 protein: CASSYTGTAYGYTF. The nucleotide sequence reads TGTGCCAGCAGCTATACCGGGACGGCTTATGGCTACACCTTC.